This T cell receptor beta chain was sequenced during a study of T-cell memory formation after mild COVID-19. The study, taken as a whole, reports: Day 15 to 85 contractors were CD4/CD8 balanced; later expanders leaned CD4+.

As to this clonotype: The target antigen is unknown.

V lost 0 bases and J lost 3; bases outside the gene matches: 5. The CDR3 has 15 amino acids. The V gene's germline CDR1 is DFQATT and CDR2 SNEGSKA (reference sequence). TCRdb independently ran MiXCR on the 5' RACE reads; one entry per CDR3 protein. The sample includes approximately 560,000 distinct CDR3 sequences, 15% to 20% seen only once; the top ten take just over 8%. The sample consisted of PBMCs or a T cell subset sorted from them (not recorded which). The chain uses TRBV20-1 and TRBJ2-7; 10 bases are shared with TRBD1. The clonotype was recovered from an adult woman who had mild COVID-19 (a few samples of this study predate the infection). Cell type and time point are not known. The CDR3 DNA sequence: TGCAGTGCTAGAGAGATTAGGACAGGGGGCTACGAGCAGTACTTC. It encodes CSAREIRTGGYEQYF.